These T cell receptor beta chains were read from a single sample in a study of T cells after posttransplantation cyclophosphamide. Clones were read by immunoSEQ multiplex PCR, and TCRdb kept only the in-frame ones, dropping some. The repertoire consists of 12,000 or so clones, with roughly 1.9% occurring once and the leading ten covering roughly a sixth. Sequencing used PBMCs, obtained after allogeneic stem cell transplant with posttransplant cyclophosphamide. The receptors were gathered from a male patient aged 25 to 39 who received an allogeneic stem cell transplant from a related donor, was CMV-positive, and had no GVHD. T cells may partly derive from the graft donor. Each CDR3 is given with its conserved first and last residue. Each record gives: D gene, clone size, V gene, J gene, CDR3 DNA, CDR3 protein. A D gene is named only where the DNA matches it firmly. Size tells how often a clone was seen (once, few, many) or the class of an expanded clone, and some rows leave it out.

>-|-|TRBV7-8|TRBJ1-6
TGTGCCAGCAGCTTAGTGCGGGTACCAGGATCACCCCTCCACTTT
CASSLVRVPGSPLHF
>-|-|TRBV9|TRBJ2-7
TGTGCCAGCAGCGTAGCTACAGGGACGGGGCTAGATGAGCAGTACTTC
CASSVATGTGLDEQYF
>-|few|TRBV7-8|TRBJ1-1
TGTGCCAGCAGGCCACAGCAGAACACTGAAGCTTTCTTT
CASRPQQNTEAFF
>TRBD2|-|TRBV15|TRBJ2-7
TGTGCCACCAGCAGAGACAAAAGCGGGAGGCTTTACGAGCAGTACTTC
CATSRDKSGRLYEQYF
>-|few|TRBV9|TRBJ2-1
TGTGCCAGCAGCGAAGGTCCGGGACTCCTCAATGAGCAGTTCTTC
CASSEGPGLLNEQFF
>TRBD2|few|TRBV6-6|TRBJ2-7
TGTGCCAGCAGTTATCCCAGGACTAGCGGCTCATACGAGCAGTACTTC
CASSYPRTSGSYEQYF
>-|few|TRBV7-9|TRBJ2-2
TGTGCCAGCAGCAGGGGAAACACCGGGGAGCTGTTTTTT
CASSRGNTGELFF
>-|-|TRBV5-1|TRBJ2-2
TGCGCCAGCAGCTTGGAAGGTAGCCCCGGGGAGCTGTTTTTT
CASSLEGSPGELFF
>TRBD1|few|TRBV6-5|TRBJ2-5
TGTGCCAGCAGTTACTTCAGGGGGCGGCAAGAGACCCAGTACTTC
CASSYFRGRQETQYF
>-|-|TRBV27|TRBJ2-7
TGTGCCAGCAGTTTGCAGGGTTCGGACGGCTACGAGCAGTACTTC
CASSLQGSDGYEQYF
>-|-|TRBV9|TRBJ1-3
TGTGCCAGCAGCGTAGAGGAGTTGGGTGGAAACACCATATATTTT
CASSVEELGGNTIYF
>-|few|TRBV23-1|TRBJ1-1
TGCGCCAGCAGTCAATCCCTGAGGGAGACTGAAGCTTTCTTT
CASSQSLRETEAFF
>TRBD2|few|TRBV14|TRBJ2-7
TGTGCCAGCAGCCTCCCAGGGGTAGCGGGGACCTACGAGCAGTACTTC
CASSLPGVAGTYEQYF
>-|few|TRBV2|TRBJ2-2
TGTGCCAGCGCCTGGGGCAACCCCACCGGGGAGCTGTTTTTT
CASAWGNPTGELFF
>-|-|TRBV11-3|TRBJ2-3
TGTGCCAGCAGCCCCCACTTAGGGGTGAACGCAGATACGCAGTATTTT
CASSPHLGVNADTQYF
>-|medium-sized|TRBV4-1|TRBJ2-1
TGCGCCAGCAGCGCTACTGGGGGGTCCTACAATGAGCAGTTCTTC
CASSATGGSYNEQFF
>-|few|TRBV7-8|TRBJ2-7
TGTGCCAGCAGCCCAGCCTACGAGCAGTACTTC
CASSPAYEQYF
>-|few|TRBV2|TRBJ1-1
TGTGCCAGCACTATTACAGTTATGAACACTGAAGCTTTCTTT
CASTITVMNTEAFF
>TRBD2|few|TRBV29-1|TRBJ2-1
TGCAGCGTCGGTAGCGGGAGGGCTGCTGGTGAGCAGTTCTTC
CSVGSGRAAGEQFF
>-|few|TRBV2|TRBJ2-3
TGTGCCAGCAGTGAGTGGGCCGCTAGCACAGATACGCAGTATTTT
CASSEWAASTDTQYF
>TRBD2|-|TRBV5-1|TRBJ2-5
TGCGCCAGCAGCTTGGCTGGACTAGCCCACCAAGAGACCCAGTACTTC
CASSLAGLAHQETQYF
>-|few|TRBV19|TRBJ1-5
TGTGCCAGTAGTTTCGATCAGGGTGGCAATCAGCCCCAGCATTTT
CASSFDQGGNQPQHF
>-|-|TRBV7-2|TRBJ1-1
TGTGCCAGCAGCTACAGGTGGGTTAACACTGAAGCTTTCTTT
CASSYRWVNTEAFF
>-|few|TRBV4-1|TRBJ2-7
TGCGCCAGCAGCCAAACAGGATCTAAATCCTACGAGCAGTACTTC
CASSQTGSKSYEQYF
>-|-|TRBV5-4|TRBJ2-5
TGTGCCAGCAGCTTGCGAGGGGGGGGGAAAGAGACCCAGTACTTC
CASSLRGGGKETQYF
>TRBD1|-|TRBV9|TRBJ2-1
TGTGCCAGCAGCGCCCCGCGGGACAGGGAATACAATGAGCAGTTCTTC
CASSAPRDREYNEQFF
>TRBD2|few|TRBV7-2|TRBJ2-1
TGTGCCAGCAGCTCTACCCCGCGGGGGGGCCTCTACAATGAGCAGTTCTTC
CASSSTPRGGLYNEQFF
>-|-|TRBV6-1|TRBJ1-5
TGTGCCAGCAGTTGCGGGGGGGATCAGGCGCAGCATTTT
CASSCGGDQAQHF
>-|few|TRBV18|TRBJ2-5
TGTGCCAGCTCTCCCGCCAGGTTACAAGAGACCCAGTACTTC
CASSPARLQETQYF
>TRBD1|-|TRBV4-1|TRBJ2-3
TGCGCCAGCAGCCCCACTGGGACAGGGGGGAACTCAGATACGCAGTATTTT
CASSPTGTGGNSDTQYF
>TRBD2|-|TRBV7-9|TRBJ2-1
TGTGCCAGCAGCTTGGGAGGACTAGCGTACCAACAGTTCTTC
CASSLGGLAYQQFF